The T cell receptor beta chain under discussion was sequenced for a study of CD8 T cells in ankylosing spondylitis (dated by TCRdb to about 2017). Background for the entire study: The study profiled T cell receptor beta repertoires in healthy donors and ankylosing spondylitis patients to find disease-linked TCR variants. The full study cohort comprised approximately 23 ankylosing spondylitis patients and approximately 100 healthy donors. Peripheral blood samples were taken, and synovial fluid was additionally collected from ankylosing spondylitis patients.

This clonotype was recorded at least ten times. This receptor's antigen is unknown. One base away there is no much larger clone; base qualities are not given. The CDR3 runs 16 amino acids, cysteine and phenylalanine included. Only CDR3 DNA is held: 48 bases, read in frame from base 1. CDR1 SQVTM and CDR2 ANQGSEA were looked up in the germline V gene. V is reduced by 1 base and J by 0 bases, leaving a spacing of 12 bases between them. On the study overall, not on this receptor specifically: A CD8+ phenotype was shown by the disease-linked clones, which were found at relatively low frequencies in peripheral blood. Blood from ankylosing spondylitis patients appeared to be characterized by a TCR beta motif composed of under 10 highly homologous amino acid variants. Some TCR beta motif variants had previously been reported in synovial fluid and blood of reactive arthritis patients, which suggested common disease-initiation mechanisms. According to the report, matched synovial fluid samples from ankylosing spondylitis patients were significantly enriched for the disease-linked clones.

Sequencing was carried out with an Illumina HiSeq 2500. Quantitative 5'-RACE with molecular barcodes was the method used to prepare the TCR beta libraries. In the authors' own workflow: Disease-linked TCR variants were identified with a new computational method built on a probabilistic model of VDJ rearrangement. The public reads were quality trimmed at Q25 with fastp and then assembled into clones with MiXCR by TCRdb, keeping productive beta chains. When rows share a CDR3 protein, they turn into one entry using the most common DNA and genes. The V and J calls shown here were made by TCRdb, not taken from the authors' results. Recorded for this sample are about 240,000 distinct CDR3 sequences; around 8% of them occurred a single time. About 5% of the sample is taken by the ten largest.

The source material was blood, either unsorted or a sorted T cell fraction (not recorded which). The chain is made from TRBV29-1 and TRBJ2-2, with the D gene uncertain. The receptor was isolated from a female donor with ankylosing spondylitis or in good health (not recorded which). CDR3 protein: CSVEGNGPPNTGELFF. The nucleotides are TGCAGCGTTGAAGGAAATGGACCCCCGAACACCGGGGAGCTGTTTTTT.